The clone carrying this T cell receptor beta chain came up many times. The V end lost 2 bases, the J end lost 3 bases, and 11 bases lay between the germline ends. Germline CDR1 reads KGHSH; CDR2 reads LQKENI. This CDR3 has 15 amino acids. This sample was taken from a study of human T cells and chemical hapten exposure. Time point given: pre-sensitization, week 0. Treatment meaning: therapeutic diphenylcyclopropenone sensitization with weekly scalp DPC. TCRdb itself ran the RACE reads through MiXCR, one entry per CDR3 protein. The sample records some 330,000 distinct CDR3 sequences, around 5.5% being singletons.

The clonotype originates from a woman between 18 and 29 years old with alopecia areata. Some clones in this sample may be carry-over from other donors' samples. V and J are TRBV18 and TRBJ1-3; D is uncertain. The source was whole blood, collected in connection with sensitization to the hapten diphenylcyclopropenone (DPC). The CDR3 nucleotides are TGTGCCAGCTCACCAGAGTTCGACCATGGAAACACCATATATTTT. This gives the protein CASSPEFDHGNTIYF.